This is a list of T cell receptor beta chains from one sample in a study of T cell changes during pregnancy in multiple sclerosis. Assay used: immunoSEQ multiplex PCR; TCRdb lists only in-frame clones, some missing. The sample has 25,000 to 35,000 clones, around 90% seen once. The sequencing here drew on CD4+ T cells from peripheral blood mononuclear cells, taken in the third trimester of pregnancy. The receptors were sampled from a female donor in good health, enrolled as a control in a pregnancy study. Each CDR3 is given with its conserved first and last residue. D genes are given only for firm matches. The size of a clone is reported for some rows only, either as once, few or many, or as a class for expanded clones.

clone_size	v_call	d_call	j_call	cdr3_nt	cdr3_aa
.	TRBV5-1	.	TRBJ1-6	TGCGCCAGCAGCTCCACAGAAAGACGGCTCTCCTATAATTCACCCCTCCACTTT	CASSSTERRLSYNSPLHF
.	TRBV6-4	.	TRBJ1-3	TGTGCCAGCAGTGTGGGCAGGGAACGAAACACCATATATTTT	CASSVGRERNTIYF
.	TRBV10-3	.	TRBJ1-1	TGTGCCATCAGTATACTTCCGGGACAGAACACTGAAGCTTTCTTT	CAISILPGQNTEAFF
.	TRBV7-9	.	TRBJ1-3	TGTGCCAGCAGCTTAGGCTCGGCAGGGCTCTCTGGAAACACCATATATTTT	CASSLGSAGLSGNTIYF
.	TRBV7-2	TRBD1	TRBJ2-2	TGTGCCAGCAGCCTATCGGGACAGGGGGCGCGAGGCGGGGAGCTGTTTTTT	CASSLSGQGARGGELFF
few	TRBV30	.	TRBJ1-1	TGTGCCTGGAGTGCCTTCTCGGTGCCGAGCGCTGAAGCTTTCTTT	CAWSAFSVPSAEAFF
.	TRBV28	TRBD2	TRBJ2-3	TGTGCCAGCAGTCCGGGAGGGGTAGCAGATACGCAGTATTTT	CASSPGGVADTQYF
.	TRBV27	TRBD1	TRBJ1-5	TGTGCCAGCAGTGAGTCCCCGACAGGGGAGGATCAGCCCCAGCATTTT	CASSESPTGEDQPQHF
.	TRBV7-2	.	TRBJ2-6	TGTGCCAGCAGTTCCAACTCTGGGGCCAACGTCCTGACTTTC	CASSSNSGANVLTF
.	TRBV10-3	.	TRBJ2-1	TGTGCCATCGGCACCAATGAGCAGTTCTTC	CAIGTNEQFF
.	TRBV29-1	TRBD1	TRBJ1-1	TGCAGCTTATACGACAGGGCTGTGAATGAAGCTTTCTTT	CSLYDRAVNEAFF
.	TRBV18	TRBD1	TRBJ1-1	TGTGCCAGCTCACCGGGACAGCGCACTGAAGCTTTCTTT	CASSPGQRTEAFF
.	TRBV5-1	TRBD1	TRBJ1-5	TGCGCCAGCAGCTGGGGACAGGATAGCAATCAGCCCCAGCATTTT	CASSWGQDSNQPQHF
once	TRBV28	.	TRBJ2-7	TGTGCCAGCATCAACAGTCGGTGGGACGAGCAGTACTTC	CASINSRWDEQYF
.	TRBV11-3	TRBD1	TRBJ2-1	TGTGCCAGCAGCCCCAAGGCGGGGTGGACAGGGGACGATGAGCAGTTCTTC	CASSPKAGWTGDDEQFF
.	TRBV7-2	TRBD1	TRBJ1-5	TGTGCCAGCAGCCCAGGGGGCAGCGATCAGCCCCAGCATTTT	CASSPGGSDQPQHF
.	TRBV7-2	.	TRBJ2-1	TGTGCCAGCAGCTTAATAGCGTTCTCCTACAATGAGCAGTTCTTC	CASSLIAFSYNEQFF
few	TRBV6-5	.	TRBJ1-1	TGTGCCAGCAGCAGGGAAGGCACTGAAGCTTTCTTT	CASSREGTEAFF
.	TRBV4-1	.	TRBJ2-3	TGCGCCAGCAGCCAAGGTCCACGAGAATTCACAGATACGCAGTATTTT	CASSQGPREFTDTQYF
.	TRBV6-5	.	TRBJ1-4	TGTGCCAGCAAGAAAAGCCTAGCTAATGAAAAACTGTTTTTT	CASKKSLANEKLFF
.	TRBV11-3	.	TRBJ2-5	TGTGCCAGCAGCCGGGGGAGTGGAGAGACCCAGTACTTC	CASSRGSGETQYF
once	TRBV4-1	TRBD2	TRBJ2-3	TGCGCCAGCAGCCAAGGTAGCGGGCTCACAGATACGCAGTATTTT	CASSQGSGLTDTQYF
.	TRBV5-6	.	TRBJ1-2	TGTGCCAGCAGCTTGAACCGACAGGCGAAGTATGGCTACACCTTC	CASSLNRQAKYGYTF
.	TRBV30	.	TRBJ1-2	TGTGCCTGGAAGGGGGATGGGGGCTACACCTTC	CAWKGDGGYTF
once	TRBV18	TRBD2	TRBJ2-1	TGTGCCAGCTCACCACCGGGACTAGGGAAGGTTGAGCAGTTCTTC	CASSPPGLGKVEQFF
.	TRBV4-3	.	TRBJ1-2	TGCGCCAGCAGCCAAGCGGGAAGTAACTATGGCTACACCTTC	CASSQAGSNYGYTF
.	TRBV5-1	TRBD1	TRBJ1-1	TGCGCCAGCAGCTTGGCCGGGACAGTTAGTGAAGCTTTCTTT	CASSLAGTVSEAFF
.	TRBV14	.	TRBJ2-7	TGTGCCAGCAGCCTGGTGGAGTCCTACGAGCAGTACTTC	CASSLVESYEQYF
.	TRBV30	.	TRBJ1-2	TGTGCCTGGAGTGGCAGGTATGGCTACACCTTC	CAWSGRYGYTF
.	TRBV28	.	TRBJ1-5	TGTGCCAGCAGTTTATTAGGACAAATGGATAGCAATCAGCCCCAGCATTTT	CASSLLGQMDSNQPQHF
.	TRBV5-1	TRBD2	TRBJ2-7	TGCGCCAGCAGCCGCGGACTAGCGGGGGACTCCTACGAGCAGTACTTC	CASSRGLAGDSYEQYF
.	TRBV20-1	.	TRBJ1-2	TGCAGTGCTAAGATGGGGCCTGGCTACACCTTC	CSAKMGPGYTF
.	TRBV5-1	TRBD2	TRBJ2-1	TGCGCCAGCAGCTTGGCAGCGGGAGTTAGCTATGAGCAGTTCTTC	CASSLAAGVSYEQFF
.	TRBV10-3	TRBD1	TRBJ1-2	TGTGCCATCGACCAGGGGGCTGGGGGCTATGGCTACACCTTC	CAIDQGAGGYGYTF
.	TRBV27	.	TRBJ2-3	TGTGCCAGCAGCCTCCTCGGGCGGGGGCGCACAGATACGCAGTATTTT	CASSLLGRGRTDTQYF
.	TRBV21-1	.	TRBJ2-3	TGTGCCAGCAGCAAATATTGTCTAGCGGGGGGGCCAACTACGCAGTATTTT	CASSKYCLAGGPTTQYF
.	TRBV4-1	.	TRBJ1-5	TGCGCCAGCAGCCACCCAGGGCGCAATCAGCCCCAGCATTTT	CASSHPGRNQPQHF
.	TRBV30	.	TRBJ1-2	TGTGCCTGGAGTAGTGGACTGACCCTCGGCTACACCTTC	CAWSSGLTLGYTF
.	TRBV19	.	TRBJ1-1	TGTGCCAGTAGTATTATCGAGGGTGGGAACACTGAAGCTTTCTTT	CASSIIEGGNTEAFF
.	TRBV19	TRBD1	TRBJ1-5	TGTGCCAGTACCCGACAGGGGCCAGGGCCCCAGCATTTT	CASTRQGPGPQHF
.	TRBV15	.	TRBJ1-1	TGTGCCACCAGCAGCCACCTCTCTACCACTGAAGCTTTCTTT	CATSSHLSTTEAFF
.	TRBV19	TRBD1	TRBJ2-1	TGTGCCAGTACCTTCCGGGACAGGGGAAGCGATGAGCAGTTCTTC	CASTFRDRGSDEQFF
.	TRBV7-9	.	TRBJ2-7	TGTGCCAGCAGCCCCATACATGGGCCCCAAGCCGAGCAGTACTTC	CASSPIHGPQAEQYF
.	TRBV5-6	.	TRBJ2-1	TGTGCCAGCAGCTTGGACAGGGCCCATGAGCAGTTCTTC	CASSLDRAHEQFF
.	TRBV7-7	.	TRBJ2-5	TGTGCCAGCAGCTTAGGGCGGCTCGTCAACCAAGAGACCCAGTACTTC	CASSLGRLVNQETQYF
once	TRBV5-3	.	TRBJ2-1	TGTGCCAGAGGTAACATAAGTGTATGGGACAAACCCTACAATGAGCAGTTCTTC	CARGNISVWDKPYNEQFF
.	TRBV29-1	TRBD2	TRBJ2-1	TGCAGCGTTGCTCTAGCGGGGGGGCCCTACAATGAGCAGTTCTTC	CSVALAGGPYNEQFF
.	TRBV6-5	TRBD1	TRBJ1-2	TGTGCCAGCAGTTTAGGGACAGCCTATGGCTACACCTTC	CASSLGTAYGYTF
.	TRBV7-8	.	TRBJ1-5	TGTGCCAGCAGCTTAGGAGCGGTCTATAGCAATCAGCCCCAGCATTTT	CASSLGAVYSNQPQHF
.	TRBV19	.	TRBJ1-5	TGTGCCAGTAGCCCCCCGGCAGGCCCAGGCAATCAGCCCCAGCATTTT	CASSPPAGPGNQPQHF
.	TRBV7-8	TRBD2	TRBJ2-1	TGTGCCAGCAGACCTTCCGGGACTAGCGGGGGGAGCTCCTACAATGAGCAGTTCTTC	CASRPSGTSGGSSYNEQFF
.	TRBV19	.	TRBJ1-2	TGTGCCAGCTCTAAGGGGACACAAAACTATGGCTACACCTTC	CASSKGTQNYGYTF
.	TRBV10-3	.	TRBJ2-3	TGTGCCATCCGGGAGACGGACACAGATACGCAGTATTTT	CAIRETDTDTQYF